These T cell receptor beta chains were read from a single sample in a study of blood T cell repertoires in COVID-19. Assay: immunoSEQ multiplex PCR; the TCRdb copy retains only in-frame clones and omits some. The profile shows about 68,000 clones, approximately 93% of them singletons. The sequenced material came from peripheral blood. Receptors were obtained from a man aged 45 to 65 with COVID-19, enrolled during active disease. Both conserved end residues are trimmed from each CDR3.

v_gene	j_gene	CDR3aa
TRBV7-3	TRBJ2-2	ASSAQTGGTGELF
TRBV19	TRBJ2-1	ASSMSGRAGNEQF
TRBV19	TRBJ1-1	ASSSLGTGGPMNTEAF
TRBV4-3	TRBJ2-1	ASSQEGSGNEQF
TRBV24-1	TRBJ1-5	ATSDSSSGQPQH
TRBV5-1	TRBJ2-7	ASSLGQIDNEQY
TRBV15	TRBJ2-1	ATSRWTGENEQF
TRBV24-1	TRBJ2-1	ATSDRGATLYNEQF
TRBV6-6	TRBJ2-1	ASSPKGLEATSEQF
TRBV29-1	TRBJ1-2	SAATANYGYT
TRBV28	TRBJ1-5	ASSLSQGSAQPQH
TRBV7-9	TRBJ1-1	ASSPGQAEAF
TRBV6-5	TRBJ1-3	ASSQVPGNTIY
TRBV18	TRBJ2-1	ASSPVSVGLGYNEQF
TRBV6-5	TRBJ2-1	ASTFRTSTEQF
TRBV3-1/TRBV3-2	TRBJ2-2	ASSQVTGVTGELF
TRBV6-5	TRBJ2-5	ASTRGLAGETQY
TRBV12-3/TRBV12-4	TRBJ1-1	ASSLAQNTEAF
TRBV27	TRBJ2-7	ARRQGTYEQY
TRBV11-3	TRBJ2-5	ASSSRDSKETQY
TRBV2	TRBJ2-3	ASKELKRSSTDTQY
TRBV15	TRBJ2-7	ATSRDRGFEQY
TRBV4-2	TRBJ1-1	ASSLEGFTEAF
TRBV19	TRBJ2-1	ASSITPRGGTPYNEQF